The source of this T cell receptor beta chain is a study of shared clonotypes between healthy human individuals. Researchers divided each subset's genomic DNA evenly across several immunoSEQ plates. Repertoires were generated with immunoSEQ multiplex PCR, while TCRdb's copy carries only in-frame clones and drops some. The sample yields around 2.5 million clones, 93% seen once. General study results and limits: It was expected that sequencing depth would affect clonotype sharing among donors.

The table lists this clone with a count of one. The antigen remains undetermined. The sequence derives from a man aged 18 to 29 in good health. Some clones in this sample may be carry-over from other donors' samples. The source material was naive CD4+ T cells from PBMCs. Stated subset: CD45RA+ positively selected.

CDR3 nucleotides: TGTGCCAGCAGTCGGACAGCCTACGAGCAGTACTTC. It translates to CASSRTAYEQYF. The chain carries TRBV6-5 and TRBJ2-7, with a tentative D call TRBD1 (6 bases). The germline V gene has CDR1 MNHEY and CDR2 SVGAGI. The CDR3 contains 12 residues. Trimming pared 5 bases from V and 2 bases from J, leaving 7 bases between.